This is a list of T cell receptor beta chains from one sample in a study of beta chain features in type 1 diabetes. Assay: immunoSEQ multiplex PCR; the TCRdb copy retains only in-frame clones and omits some. The sample carries some 350,000 clones, approximately 12% recorded once. The specimen sequenced was naive CD4+ T cells from blood. The source is a woman younger than 35 with type 1 diabetes. Both conserved end residues are part of each CDR3. A D gene is named only where the DNA matches it firmly. Size is stated for part of the rows, as once, few or many counts, or as a class when the clone is expanded.

j_call d_call clone_size v_call cdr3_aa cdr3_nt
TRBJ2-3 - few TRBV5-5 CASSLATRGLADTQYF TGTGCCAGCAGCTTGGCCACGAGAGGATTAGCGGATACGCAGTATTTT
TRBJ2-1 TRBD2 - TRBV30 CAWSVGGLAGHNEQFF TGTGCCTGGAGTGTTGGAGGACTAGCGGGGCACAATGAGCAGTTCTTC
TRBJ1-2 - - TRBV7-9 CASSTRTAQTYGYTF TGTGCCAGCAGCACAAGGACAGCTCAAACCTATGGCTACACCTTC
TRBJ1-1 - few TRBV5-1 CASSYAQGQGSTEAFF TGCGCCAGCAGCTACGCCCAGGGGCAGGGGAGCACTGAAGCTTTCTTT
TRBJ2-2 - - TRBV10-3 CAISDWQGNTGELFF TGTGCCATCAGTGATTGGCAGGGTAACACCGGGGAGCTGTTTTTT
TRBJ2-7 - - TRBV7-9 CASSPLRGKRSFYEQYF TGTGCCAGCAGTCCCCTACGGGGGAAAAGGTCTTTCTACGAGCAGTACTTC
TRBJ2-1 TRBD2 - TRBV7-2 CASSPRAGEQFF TGTGCCAGCAGCCCCAGAGCGGGAGAGCAGTTCTTC
TRBJ2-1 - - TRBV11-3 CASSFSRNEQFF TGTGCCAGCAGCTTCTCGCGGAATGAGCAGTTCTTC
TRBJ2-7 TRBD2 - TRBV5-1 CASSLAGAGGEQYF TGCGCCAGCAGCTTAGCGGGGGCCGGTGGGGAGCAGTACTTC
TRBJ2-7 TRBD1 few TRBV10-3 CATGQQGAYEQYF TGTGCCACGGGTCAACAGGGGGCCTACGAGCAGTACTTC
TRBJ2-1 TRBD2 few TRBV19 CASSISLRLAGPSSYNEQFF TGTGCCAGTAGTATCTCACTTCGGCTAGCGGGACCTAGCTCCTACAATGAGCAGTTCTTC
TRBJ1-4 - - TRBV2 CASSPRGGRTNEKLFF TGTGCCAGCAGTCCGAGAGGAGGAAGGACTAATGAAAAACTGTTTTTT
TRBJ2-3 - few TRBV12-5 CASGSDFSDTQYF TGTGCTAGTGGGAGTGATTTTTCAGATACGCAGTATTTT
TRBJ1-5 - - TRBV5-1 CASSLEGAFGQPQHF TGCGCCAGCAGCTTGGAAGGGGCATTCGGACAGCCCCAGCATTTT
TRBJ1-4 TRBD1 - TRBV7-2 CASSVSQGRLEKLFF TGTGCCAGCAGCGTCTCACAGGGGCGGCTTGAAAAACTGTTTTTT